Shown below are 3 T cell receptor beta chains from a single sample sequenced in a study of a mutant IDH1 vaccine in newly diagnosed glioma. The data were produced by immunoSEQ multiplex PCR, yet TCRdb's version contains in-frame clones alone and is incomplete. The sample holds about 30,000 clones, around 89% seen once. The antigens these receptors bind are not known. Time point denoted: week 11, during vaccination. Each dose delivered 300 ug of mutant IDH1 20-mer peptide subcutaneously with imiquimod. Material: PBMCs, obtained from a glioma patient whose treatment included an IDH1 peptide vaccine. The receptors shown here come from a man in his late teens or twenties with glioma.

This rearrangement joins TRBV28 to TRBJ1-1; D gene uncertain. The V end lost 8 bases, the J end lost 3 bases, and 13 bases lay between the germline ends. Per germline, CDR1 MDHEN and CDR2 SYDVKM. The CDR3 has 13 residues. The CDR3 protein is CASALRWDTEAFF. CDR3 DNA sequence: TGTGCCAGCGCTCTGAGGTGGGACACTGAAGCTTTCTTT.

On this clone itself: The sample contains more than one DNA sequence encoding this CDR3. The V and J genes are TRBV7-2 and TRBJ2-5, with D maybe TRBD2 (6 bases). V was pared by 5 bases and J by 2 bases, with 12 bases between. Per the germline V gene, CDR1 is SGHTA and CDR2 is FQGNSA. The CDR3 runs 14 residues. The CDR3 DNA reads as TGTGCCAGCAGCCGCCAGCGGGCACAAGAGACCCAGTACTTC. This gives the protein CASSRQRAQETQYF.

J is TRBJ2-7 and V is TRBV30, with D possibly being TRBD2 (6 bases). In germline, CDR1 is GTSNPN, CDR2 SVGIG (reference sequence). The CDR3 is made up of 12 amino acids. Trimming removed 6 bases at V and 6 bases at J, with 15 bases between. CDR3 bases: TGTGCCTGTACGGCGGGATTTCGCGAGCAGTACTTC. Translated: CACTAGFREQYF. The full variable domain, its missing parts supplied by reference TRBV30 and TRBJ2-7, is SQTIHQWPATLVQPVGSPLSLECTVEGTSNPNLYWYRQAAGRGLQLLFYSVGIGQISSEVPQNLSASRPQDRQFILSSKKLLLSDSGFYLCACTAGFREQYFGPGTRLTVT.